This T cell receptor beta chain was recorded in a study of a mutant IDH1 vaccine in newly diagnosed glioma. For the study at large: During weeks 1, 3, 5, 7, 11, 15, 19 and 23, patients received eight vaccinations. With temozolomide cycles, or 4-6 weeks after radiotherapy alone, vaccination was started.

Time point described: week 23, last vaccination. Topical imiquimod was applied with each vaccine dose, which held 300 ug of mutant IDH1 20-mer peptide. Donors' newly diagnosed IDH1-mutant WHO grade 3 or 4 astrocytomas lacked nuclear ATRX. Germline-derived CDR1 and CDR2 are LNHNV and YYDKDF (reference sequence). V lost 0 bases to trimming and J lost 6 bases, with 12 bases between them. This CDR3 is 15 amino acids long. Assay: immunoSEQ multiplex PCR; the TCRdb copy retains only in-frame clones and omits some. This repertoire shows approximately 50,000 clones, 80% to 90% found once; its top ten account for about 1.4%. On this clone itself: Its matching antigen is unknown.

Study observations and caveats: Apparently, pseudoprogression bore no relation to changes among the top peripheral T cell clonotypes.

The chain employs TRBV15 and TRBJ2-4; TRBD1 might be the D (6 bases). The source material was PBMCs, sampled from a glioma patient whose treatment included an IDH1 peptide vaccine. The TCR was taken from a man between 35 and 55 years old with glioma. CDR3 sequence: CATSREFNRVNIQYF. DNA of the CDR3: TGTGCCACCAGCAGAGAATTTAACAGGGTAAACATTCAGTACTTC. The whole variable domain, remainder taken from reference TRBV15 and TRBJ2-4, is DAMVIQNPRYQVTQFGKPVTLSCSQTLNHNVMYWYQQKSSQAPKLLFHYYDKDFNNEADTPDNFQSRRPNTSFCFLDIRSPGLGDTAMYLCATSREFNRVNIQYFGAGTRLSVL.